This passage covers 21 T cell receptor beta chains from one sample sequenced in a study of blood T cell repertoires in COVID-19. TCRdb's copy holds only in-frame clones and misses some; the assay was immunoSEQ multiplex PCR. The sample holds about 94,000 clones, around 82% seen once. Sequencing was performed on peripheral blood. These receptor sequences come from a man in his sixties with acute or convalescent COVID-19.

The chain joins TRBV19 to TRBJ1-1; 8 positions match TRBD1. CDR3 length: 13 amino acids. Per germline, CDR1 LNHDA and CDR2 SQIVND (reference sequence). The V and J ends lost 4 bases and 6 bases, in that order; junction bases with no gene match: 4. The CDR3 bases are TGTGCCAGTAGTACCCAACAGGGGGCTGAAGCTTTCTTT. It encodes CASSTQQGAEAFF.

This sequence joins TRBV30 and TRBJ2-7; maybe TRBD1 (6 bases). CDR1 GTSNPN and CDR2 SVGIG come from the germline V gene (reference sequence). The CDR3 spans 11 residues. Trimming shortened V by 0 bases and J by 11 bases, and 11 bases separated the two germline ends. The CDR3 is CAWSVRDTEYF. CDR3 sequence (DNA): TGTGCCTGGAGTGTACGGGACACTGAGTACTTC.

The chain carries TRBV7-9 and TRBJ2-5, with 10 positions matching TRBD1. After removal of 5 bases from V and 5 bases from J, the junction contained 8 bases not matched to a gene. Germline V gene data show CDR1 as SEHNR and CDR2 as FQNEAQ (reference sequence). The CDR3 runs 15 residues. This CDR3 reads CASSLPTGGGETQYF. Written as DNA, the CDR3 is TGTGCCAGCAGCCTACCGACAGGGGGCGGCGAGACCCAGTACTTC.

The V gene is TRBV11-2, the J gene TRBJ2-7; 13 nucleotides match TRBD2. The CDR3 spans 19 residues. J gave up 0 bases and V 5 bases, and 13 bases lay outside the gene matches. Germline-derived CDR1 and CDR2 are SGHAT and FQNNGV. This CDR3 is CASSRSSTTSGGYSYEQYF. For the CDR3, the DNA is TGTGCCAGCAGCCGAAGCTCCACGACTAGCGGGGGGTACTCCTACGAGCAGTACTTC.

This sequence joins TRBV5-4 and TRBJ2-7; 8 bases are a match to TRBD2. V lost 0 bases, J lost 2 bases, and 1 base stayed unmatched. The CDR3 contains 14 residues. CDR1 is SGHNT, CDR2 YYREEE, per germline (reference sequence). CDR3: CASSLEGLAYEQYF. In DNA, the CDR3 is TGTGCCAGCAGCTTGGAGGGACTAGCCTACGAGCAGTACTTC. The variable domain in full, completed from reference TRBV5-4 and TRBJ2-7, reads ETGVTQSPTHLIKTRGQQVTLRCSSQSGHNTVSWYQQALGQGPQFIFQYYREEENGRGNFPPRFSGLQFPNYSSELNVNALELDDSALYLCASSLEGLAYEQYFGPGTRLTVT.

The chain employs TRBV25-1 and TRBJ2-3; D perhaps matches TRBD2 (6 bases). CDR3 length: 15 residues. V dropped 5 bases and J dropped 2 bases, with 14 bases sitting between them. CDR1 and CDR2 from the germline V gene are MGHDK and SYGVNS. The CDR3 sequence: CASSSLPDYTDTQYF. Written as DNA, the CDR3 is TGTGCCAGCAGTTCTCTCCCGGACTACACAGATACGCAGTATTTT.

The V gene is TRBV6-5, the J gene TRBJ1-2; TRBD1 is a possible D gene (6 bases). The ends were cut back, 3 bases at V and 0 bases at J, with 11 bases in the middle. CDR1 is MNHEY, CDR2 SVGAGI, per germline. The CDR3 is made up of 15 amino acids. CDR3 DNA: TGTGCCAGCAGTTATCTGACAGGCTCTAACTATGGCTACACCTTC. This gives the protein CASSYLTGSNYGYTF.

The CDR3, as DNA: TGTGCCAGTAGTATGGAGGGGTTCGGAGGCTACACCTTC. Its translation is CASSMEGFGGYTF. The J gene is TRBJ1-2, the V gene TRBV19; possibly TRBD1 for D (5 bases). Germline V lookup: CDR1 LNHDA, CDR2 SQIVND (reference sequence). This CDR3 has 13 amino acids. Trimming removed 3 bases at V and 8 bases at J, with 13 bases between. Supplemented by reference TRBV19 and TRBJ1-2, the full variable domain reads DGGITQSPKYLFRKEGQNVTLSCEQNLNHDAMYWYRQDPGQGLRLIYYSQIVNDFQKGDIAEGYSVSREKKESFPLTVTSAQKNPTAFYLCASSMEGFGGYTFGSGTRLTVV.

The table lists this clone with a count of one. The chain couples TRBV7-2 to TRBJ1-4; D perhaps matches TRBD1 (6 bases). Per germline, CDR1 SGHTA and CDR2 FQGNSA. The CDR3 contains 12 residues. With 5 bases removed from V and 11 bases from J, the gap between germline ends came to 12 bases. The chain's CDR3 is CASSQPTGKLFF. DNA for the CDR3: TGTGCCAGCAGCCAACCCACAGGGAAACTGTTTTTT.

This clone was observed once. This chain joins TRBV18 and TRBJ2-5, with a weak D call TRBD1 (6 bases). The CDR3 runs to 14 residues. V was trimmed by 3 bases and J by 5 bases, leaving 13 bases between them. Germline loops: CDR1 KGHSH, CDR2 LQKENI. CDR3 DNA: TGTGCCAGCTCACCTCCCGGGACAAGGGAGACCCAGTACTTC. It codes for CASSPPGTRETQYF.

Comment on this clone: The identical CDR3 is also encoded by other nucleotide sequences in the sample. This chain connects TRBV19 to TRBJ1-3; D gene unclear. CDR3 length: 16 residues. Trimming took off 2 bases at V and 0 bases at J, with 11 bases between the two ends. In germline, CDR1 is LNHDA, CDR2 SQIVND (reference sequence). CDR3 DNA: TGTGCCAGTAGTATATACAGCACCCTCTCTGGAAACACCATATATTTT. The encoded protein is CASSIYSTLSGNTIYF.

This chain links TRBV5-8 with TRBJ2-1, with D perhaps TRBD1 (6 bases). The CDR3 is 15 amino acids. Trimming stripped 2 bases from V and 7 bases from J, with 16 bases between. The germline CDR1 and CDR2 sequences are SGHTS and YDEGEE. CDR3 nucleotide sequence: TGTGCCAGCAGCTTCCCTTTTAAGGGGGAAAATGAGCAGTTCTTC. Translated: CASSFPFKGENEQFF.

The rearrangement uses TRBV9 and TRBJ2-1; tentative D call: TRBD1 (6 bases). The V gene's germline CDR1 is SGDLS and CDR2 YYNGEE. This CDR3 contains 14 residues. The germline V and J ends were trimmed by 9 bases and 2 bases, with 15 bases remaining between them. In DNA form, the CDR3 reads TGTGCCACCGCGCCAGGGGACACCTACAATGAGCAGTTCTTC. This translates into CATAPGDTYNEQFF.

This rearrangement joins TRBV7-2 to TRBJ2-7; maybe TRBD1 (6 bases). Trimming stripped 5 bases from V and 0 bases from J, with 14 bases between. This CDR3 comprises 15 residues. Germline CDR1 and CDR2: SGHTA and FQGNSA. CDR3 coding DNA: TGTGCCAGCAGCCCCCCGAACAGGGACTCCTACGAGCAGTACTTC. As protein: CASSPPNRDSYEQYF.

The chain carries TRBV7-6 and TRBJ2-1; 8 positions match TRBD2. Germline V gives CDR1 SGHVS, CDR2 FNYEAQ. CDR3 length: 16 residues. Trimming cost V 7 bases and J 5 bases; bases outside gene matches: 13. CDR3 amino acids: CASTSWGSGGHNEQFF. The CDR3, as DNA: TGTGCCAGCACCTCCTGGGGGAGCGGGGGTCACAATGAGCAGTTCTTC. The full variable domain, its missing parts supplied by reference TRBV7-6 and TRBJ2-1, is GAGVSQSPRYKVTKRGQDVALRCDPISGHVSLYWYRQALGQGPEFLTYFNYEAQQDKSGLPNDRFSAERPEGSISTLTIQRTEQRDSAMYRCASTSWGSGGHNEQFFGPGTRLTVL.

The chain links TRBV5-1 to TRBJ2-3, with 8 bases identical to TRBD2. The CDR3 is 17 amino acids. V was clipped by 0 bases and J by 1 base; unmatched bases: 7. CDR1 SGHRS and CDR2 YFSETQ come from the germline V gene. CDR3 in amino acids: CASSLVPSGLGTDTQYF. The CDR3 DNA reads TGCGCCAGCAGCTTGGTACCTAGCGGGTTAGGCACAGATACGCAGTATTTT. Full variable domain (outside the CDR3, taken from reference TRBV5-1 and TRBJ2-3): KAGVTQTPRYLIKTRGQQVTLSCSPISGHRSVSWYQQTPGQGLQFLFEYFSETQRNKGNFPGRFSGRQFSNSRSEMNVSTLELGDSALYLCASSLVPSGLGTDTQYFGPGTRLTVL.

The chain joins TRBV14 to TRBJ1-5; a possible D gene is TRBD1 (6 bases). V was clipped by 1 base and J by 4 bases, with 14 bases between them. There are 16 residues in the CDR3. Germline V gene sequence: CDR1 SGHDN, CDR2 FVKESK. The CDR3 nucleotides are TGTGCCAGCAGCCAAGTGGGGGCGGTTGATAATCAGCCCCAGCATTTT. This codes for CASSQVGAVDNQPQHF.

The chain joins TRBV9 to TRBJ2-1; 9 bases are shared with TRBD1. The CDR3 covers 18 residues. Trimming took 4 bases from V and 1 from J; bases not matched to a gene: 12. CDR1 SGDLS and CDR2 YYNGEE come from the germline V gene. CDR3 sequence: CASSPGTGLQGSYNEQFF. CDR3 DNA sequence: TGTGCCAGCAGCCCCGGGACAGGGCTTCAGGGGTCCTACAATGAGCAGTTCTTC. Full variable domain (remainder filled in from reference TRBV9 and TRBJ2-1): DSGVTQTPKHLITATGQRVTLRCSPRSGDLSVYWYQQSLDQGLQFLIQYYNGEERAKGNILERFSAQQFPDLHSELNLSSLELGDSALYFCASSPGTGLQGSYNEQFFGPGTRLTVL.

This clone was observed once. The V call is TRBV18, the J call TRBJ2-7; D is uncertain. Germline V gene sequence: CDR1 KGHSH, CDR2 LQKENI. V lost 3 bases and J lost 3, with 12 bases in between. The CDR3 totals 14 residues. Here the CDR3 reads CASSPSTINYEQYF. The CDR3 DNA sequence: TGTGCCAGCTCACCGTCGACAATCAACTACGAGCAGTACTTC. The variable domain in full, with the rest retrieved from reference TRBV18 and TRBJ2-7, is NAGVMQNPRHLVRRRGQEARLRCSPMKGHSHVYWYRQLPEEGLKFMVYLQKENIIDESGMPKERFSAEFPKEGPSILRIQQVVRGDSAAYFCASSPSTINYEQYFGPGTRLTVT.

The rearrangement links TRBV7-2 to TRBJ1-6; D ambiguous. Germline V gene sequence: CDR1 SGHTA, CDR2 FQGNSA. The CDR3 totals 15 residues. V was cut by 1 base and J by 8 bases, with 12 bases left in between. In DNA form, the CDR3 reads TGTGCCAGCAGCTTAGTCGGAGGTATGGATTCACCCCTCCACTTT. Protein product: CASSLVGGMDSPLHF.

The chain uses TRBV29-1 and TRBJ2-7, with TRBD1 as a possible D gene (6 bases). Trimming stripped 2 bases from V and 0 bases from J, with 14 bases between. The CDR3 is made up of 15 amino acids. CDR1 is SQVTM and CDR2 is ANQGSEA in the germline V gene. This CDR3 is CSVETSKDSSYEQYF. CDR3 nucleotide sequence: TGCAGCGTTGAAACCAGCAAGGACAGCTCCTACGAGCAGTACTTC.